This T cell receptor beta chain was found in a study of CD8+CD57+ T cells in acquired aplastic anemia. TCR beta VDJ and CDR3 profiling used genomic DNA as template. MiXCR was run by TCRdb on the reads, yielding one entry per CDR3 protein. Of roughly 170,000 distinct CDR3 sequences listed, 45% to 60% are singletons. Sequenced patients had shown CD8+CD57+ cell expansion by flow cytometry. The blood sampling took place in patients who had so far received no therapy. The TCR originated in a human donor with aplastic anemia. Specimen: sorted CD4+, CD8+, or CD8+CD57+ T cells (not recorded which) from PBMCs.

The CDR3 DNA reads as TGCAGCATTGGAGGACAGGGGTCCGGGGAGCTGTTTTTT. Translating gives CSIGGQGSGELFF. This chain uses TRBV29-1 with TRBJ2-2; 9 positions match TRBD1. This CDR3 has 13 amino acids. Germline-derived CDR1 and CDR2 are SQVTM and ANQGSEA. V dropped 8 bases and J dropped 6; count of bases not matched to a gene: 7.